This is a list of T cell receptor beta chains from one sample in a study of T cell responses to AZD1222 COVID-19 vaccine. Using immunoSEQ multiplex PCR, the repertoire was profiled, and TCRdb retains in-frame clones only, with some absent. The repertoire has 100,000 to 150,000 clones, around 89% of them found once; the top ten carry under 4.5%. Material: peripheral blood, obtained on day 0 of AZD1222 vaccination. The receptors originated from an adult in good health. CDR3s include the opening cysteine and the closing phenylalanine or tryptophan. D genes are given only for firm matches. Size is omitted from some rows. Given values are once, few, many or a class for expanded clones.

D | size | J | V | CDR3 | DNA
TRBD1 | NA | TRBJ1-2 | TRBV25-1 | CASSPGGWGYTF | TGTGCCAGCAGTCCAGGGGGCTGGGGCTACACCTTC
TRBD2 | NA | TRBJ2-3 | TRBV5-4 | CASSSDGGGTDTQYF | TGTGCCAGCAGCTCGGATGGGGGGGGCACAGATACGCAGTATTTT
NA | few | TRBJ1-6 | TRBV10-1 | CASRARGPYNSPLHF | TGCGCCAGCAGGGCCCGGGGGCCCTATAATTCACCCCTCCACTTT
NA | once | TRBJ2-5 | TRBV5-1 | CASSTGQQETQYF | TGCGCCAGCAGCACGGGACAACAAGAGACCCAGTACTTC
TRBD2 | NA | TRBJ2-3 | TRBV11-2 | CASSFSLGASGRTDTQYF | TGTGCCAGCAGCTTCAGTCTCGGGGCTAGCGGGAGAACAGATACGCAGTATTTT
NA | NA | TRBJ1-5 | TRBV19 | CASSIVAGARGYSNQPQHF | TGTGCCAGTAGTATAGTTGCAGGGGCGAGGGGCTATAGCAATCAGCCCCAGCATTTT
NA | NA | TRBJ1-1 | TRBV5-1 | CASSTQDPNTEAFF | TGCGCCAGCAGTACCCAGGATCCGAACACTGAAGCTTTCTTT
TRBD2 | NA | TRBJ2-2 | TRBV5-6 | CASKKGAGGRPGELFF | TGTGCCAGCAAAAAAGGAGCGGGGGGGCGACCCGGGGAGCTGTTTTTT
NA | NA | TRBJ2-1 | TRBV30 | CAWSLYNEQFF | TGTGCCTGGAGTCTCTACAATGAGCAGTTCTTC
TRBD1 | NA | TRBJ2-1 | TRBV9 | CASSDGTEYNEQFF | TGTGCCAGCAGCGACGGGACAGAGTACAATGAGCAGTTCTTC
TRBD1 | NA | TRBJ2-2 | TRBV19 | CASLDRAITAGELFF | TGTGCCAGTCTGGACAGGGCCATAACGGCCGGGGAGCTGTTTTTT
TRBD1 | NA | TRBJ1-5 | TRBV28 | CASTSGQGNQPQHF | TGTGCCAGCACTTCTGGACAGGGGAATCAGCCCCAGCATTTT
TRBD2 | few | TRBJ2-1 | TRBV5-1 | CASSWSGLADNEQFF | TGCGCCAGCAGCTGGTCGGGACTAGCGGACAATGAGCAGTTCTTC
NA | NA | TRBJ2-1 | TRBV24-1 | CATSDFSGLGGQFF | TGTGCCACCAGTGATTTCTCCGGATTGGGAGGGCAGTTCTTC
TRBD2 | NA | TRBJ2-5 | TRBV7-8 | CASSLGLAGGETQYF | TGTGCCAGCAGCTTAGGACTAGCGGGAGGAGAGACCCAGTACTTC
TRBD1 | NA | TRBJ2-2 | TRBV3-1/TRBV3-2 | CASSQISRGYAGELFF | TGTGCCAGCAGCCAGATAAGCAGGGGGTACGCCGGGGAGCTGTTTTTT
TRBD2 | NA | TRBJ2-7 | TRBV2 | CASRSGGDYEQYF | TGTGCCAGCAGGAGCGGGGGGGACTACGAGCAGTACTTC